Listed below are T cell receptor beta chains from one sample, sequenced in a study of blood T cell repertoires in COVID-19. Using immunoSEQ multiplex PCR, the repertoire was profiled, and TCRdb retains in-frame clones only, with some absent. The repertoire has 150,000 or so clones, over 60% of them found once; the top ten carry more than 8.5%. Sequenced sample: peripheral blood. The receptors were sampled from a woman between 50 and 59 years old with active or convalescent COVID-19. Each CDR3 is given with its conserved first and last residue. Fields, in order: CDR3 length, J gene, V gene, CDR3 protein.

18 | TRBJ2-1 | TRBV4-2 | CASSRAPGTSGTYNEQFF
15 | TRBJ1-1 | TRBV7-2 | CASSLGGQFATEAFF
16 | TRBJ2-3 | TRBV5-6 | CASSLYSGDWTDTQYF
17 | TRBJ2-1 | TRBV5-1 | CASSPGGTSGGGNEQFF
15 | TRBJ2-7 | TRBV7-2 | CASSLEERDRCEQYF
14 | TRBJ1-1 | TRBV7-3 | CASSAFDRATEAFF
14 | TRBJ2-3 | TRBV5-1 | CASSPNPGADTQYF
20 | TRBJ2-7 | TRBV28 | CASSLGSRDRGREKSYEQYF
16 | TRBJ2-7 | TRBV7-3 | CASSLAGTSGSYEQYF
15 | TRBJ2-1 | TRBV30 | CAWSPRSRGVDEQFF
15 | TRBJ1-2 | TRBV28 | CASSRNRGRGYGYTF
13 | TRBJ2-1 | TRBV2 | CASTPSSNNEQFF
15 | TRBJ2-2 | TRBV5-1 | CASSLDRVDTGELFF
14 | TRBJ1-2 | TRBV5-6 | CASSRRTGENGYTF
16 | TRBJ1-5 | TRBV19 | CASYPTRDRAEQPQHF
17 | TRBJ2-5 | TRBV7-2 | CASSLIALAGGKETQYF
15 | TRBJ2-2 | TRBV25-1 | CASSESGTGTGELFF
16 | TRBJ2-1 | TRBV5-1 | CASSPLAGPGINEQFF
17 | TRBJ2-1 | TRBV14 | CASSRSNTGGSYNEQFF
11 | TRBJ1-3 | TRBV19 | CATLQGNTIYF